This T cell receptor (beta chain) is drawn from a study of CD8 T cells in Susac syndrome. A quantity of 0.5 to 1 ug RNA underwent reverse transcription using random hexamers. TCRdb used MiXCR to reprocess the immunoSEQ multiplex PCR reads, holding one entry per CDR3 protein. The data contain approximately 57,000 distinct CDR3 sequences, more than 85% of them singletons. A remark on this clonotype: No antigen is known for it.

The CDR3 extends over 15 amino acids. The germline V gene has CDR1 MNHEY and CDR2 SMNVEV (reference sequence). Trimming took 5 bases from V and 7 from J; bases not matched to a gene: 11. The CD8+ and CD4+ T cells were negatively isolated, with the TEMRA cells enriched by FACS. Overall study findings and caveats: Peak Susac CD8+ clonal expansion occurred in TEMRA cells and active patients. In total CD8+ repertoires, roughly 15 Susac-specific public clones were found, and CD8+ TEMRA repertoires had about five.

The sample comprised CD8+ T cells from PBMCs. The J gene is TRBJ1-2, the V gene TRBV27; 9 bases are a match to TRBD1. The clonotype originates from a human donor with Susac syndrome. The CDR3 loop is CASSPRGQGIRGYTF. Written as DNA, the CDR3 is TGTGCCAGCAGTCCCCGGGGACAGGGCATCCGTGGCTACACCTTC.